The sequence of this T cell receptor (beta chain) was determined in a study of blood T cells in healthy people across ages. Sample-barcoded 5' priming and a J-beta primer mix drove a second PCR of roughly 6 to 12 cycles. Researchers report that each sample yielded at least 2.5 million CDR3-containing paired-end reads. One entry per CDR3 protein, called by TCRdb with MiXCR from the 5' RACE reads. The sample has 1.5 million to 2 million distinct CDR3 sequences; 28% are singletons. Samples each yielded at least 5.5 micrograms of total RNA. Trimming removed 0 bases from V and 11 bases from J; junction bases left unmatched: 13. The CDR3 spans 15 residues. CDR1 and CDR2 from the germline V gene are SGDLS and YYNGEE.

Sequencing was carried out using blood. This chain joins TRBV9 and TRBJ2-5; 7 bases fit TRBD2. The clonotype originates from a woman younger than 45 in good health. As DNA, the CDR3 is TGTGCCAGCAGCGTAGTTGGCGGGAGAGGAGGTGAGCAGTACTTC. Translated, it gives CASSVVGGRGGEQYF.